This T cell receptor beta chain was identified during a study of T cell clonality in common variable immunodeficiency. The CDR3 covers 13 residues. The V gene lost 11 bases and the J gene lost 0 bases, with 13 bases spanning the gap. Germline loops: CDR1 SNHLY, CDR2 FYNNEI. Broader study findings: Reportedly, TCR beta sequences from common variable immunodeficiency showed fewer deletions and N-nucleotide insertions.

There are many counts of this clone. Its antigen is not identified. The missing CDR3 end, 3 residues past where the read stops, is filled in from the germline J gene. The data were produced by immunoSEQ multiplex PCR, yet TCRdb's version contains in-frame clones alone and is incomplete. The record shows about 33,000 clones for this sample, with no singletons present. The rearrangement uses TRBV2 and TRBJ1-2, with TRBD1 as a possible D gene (6 bases). This TCR derives from a human donor with common variable immunodeficiency. Sequencing used peripheral blood mononuclear cells. The CDR3 DNA, read in part, is TGTGCCGAGGGGGGGCGAGCTAACTATGGC. Its protein product is CAEGGRANYG. The CDR3 in its entirety is CAEGGRANYGYTF.